The sequence of this T cell receptor (beta chain) was determined in a study of human thymus T cells. The study's findings and limits: Unrelated people showed highly overlapping thymic repertoires, related research reported. V and J gene usage appeared biased in thymic and blood repertoires.

The CDR3 length is 18 residues. The junction had 10 bases not matched to a gene; V was cut back by 1 base and J by 2 bases. Germline V gives CDR1 LNHNV, CDR2 YYDKDF (reference sequence). Produced via immunoSEQ multiplex PCR; TCRdb's table is partial and in-frame only. Altogether tens of thousands of clones are present, approximately 95% being singletons, with the ten largest covering 0.034%. Thymic tissue was derived from resections collected during corrective heart surgery. Samples came from healthy Finnish infants during open corrective cardiac surgery. As regards this clone: Its target is unknown.

This clonotype was sampled from a girl less than two years old with a congenital heart defect but otherwise immunologically healthy. The chain employs TRBV15 and TRBJ2-3, with 9 bases that match TRBD2. Sequencing was done on a sample of thymus tissue. The CDR3 spells CATSRALGSGSSTDTQYF. The CDR3 coding sequence is TGTGCCACCAGCAGAGCGTTGGGTAGCGGGAGTTCCACAGATACGCAGTATTTT.